A single sample is the source of the 2 T cell receptor beta chains below, sequenced in a study of cytomegalovirus exposure and HLA in healthy donors. Primers for the PCR totalled 60 Vbeta and 13 Jbeta. Data came from immunoSEQ multiplex PCR; TCRdb stores just in-frame clones and leaves some out. The repertoire holds around 170,000 clones, with around 78% as singletons. Source material: PBMCs. The origin of the receptors is a man aged 18 to 35 in good health and CMV-seronegative.

The rearrangement uses TRBV5-1 and TRBJ1-2; 8 bases agree with TRBD1. V lost 0 bases to trimming and J lost 6 bases; unmatched junction nucleotides: 10. CDR3 length: 16 amino acids. Germline-derived CDR1 and CDR2 are SGHRS and YFSETQ. The CDR3 region has the DNA TGCGCCAGCAGCTTGGCCCCGACGGGACAGGTCCATGGCTACACCTTC. Its protein is CASSLAPTGQVHGYTF. Full variable domain (missing parts from reference TRBV5-1 and TRBJ1-2): KAGVTQTPRYLIKTRGQQVTLSCSPISGHRSVSWYQQTPGQGLQFLFEYFSETQRNKGNFPGRFSGRQFSNSRSEMNVSTLELGDSALYLCASSLAPTGQVHGYTFGSGTRLTVV.

This clone was recorded a few times. V gene TRBV5-8 combines with J gene TRBJ1-1; tentative D call: TRBD1 (6 bases). Germline CDR1 SGHTS, CDR2 YDEGEE. This CDR3 has 15 residues. Trimming shortened V by 4 bases and J by 4 bases, and 17 bases separated the two germline ends. CDR3 in amino acids: CASSLGTVRGTEAFF. The CDR3 DNA reads as TGTGCCAGCAGCCTCGGGACCGTCAGGGGCACTGAAGCTTTCTTT.